This T cell receptor (beta chain) appears in the sequencing data of a study of cytomegalovirus exposure and HLA in healthy donors. Broader study findings: Among CMV-associated TCR beta chains, most appeared HLA-restricted in a later analysis. In vitro testing confirmed three CMV-associated chains as specific for CMV antigens. In a later analysis, productive TCRs from donors in an Asian-associated ancestry cluster reportedly carried fewer N-insertions than the cohort mean.

Use of 60 Vbeta and 13 Jbeta primers characterized the PCR. Generated by immunoSEQ multiplex PCR, the TCRdb table keeps only in-frame clones and is missing some. Found here are about 160,000 clones, about three quarters of them singletons; the top ten hold around 2.4%. About this clone itself: As yet, its antigen is unknown.

This CDR3 comprises 14 residues. V gave up 2 bases and J gave up 6 bases; unmatched junction bases: 4. Germline V gene data show CDR1 as MNHNS and CDR2 as SASEGT. The TCR was taken from a female donor in good health and CMV-seronegative. The sequencing sample was made of PBMCs. The genes are TRBV6-1 and TRBJ2-7; TRBD1 aligns across 10 bases. The CDR3 spells CASSEWGTGAEQYF. For the CDR3, the DNA is TGTGCCAGCAGTGAATGGGGGACAGGGGCCGAGCAGTACTTC.